This T cell receptor beta chain appears in the sequencing data of a study of blood T cell repertoires in COVID-19. Study in general: Both acute and convalescent COVID-19 samples were obtained from the United States, Italy and Spain.

Clones were sequenced by immunoSEQ multiplex PCR, and TCRdb holds only the in-frame ones, with some missing. This sample has 350,000 or so clones; more than 70% occur once, and the top ten carry about 3.9%. The CDR3 is 14 residues long. V was shortened by 4 bases and J by 0 bases, with 7 bases between the two germline ends. In germline, CDR1 is ENHRY, CDR2 SYGVKD. A Seattle source enrolled patients during active infection and followed them longitudinally. The J gene is TRBJ1-5, the V gene TRBV10-3; tentatively, D is TRBD1 (5 bases). The sequence was collected from a woman aged 55-69 years with COVID-19, enrolled during active disease. The sample comprised peripheral blood. The CDR3 DNA is TGTGCCATCAGTGGACAGCCTAGCAATCAGCCCCAGCATTTT. Translated, it gives CAISGQPSNQPQHF.